Following are 9 T cell receptor beta chains from one sample sequenced in a study of siplizumab effects on memory and regulatory T cells. TCRdb keeps only in-frame clones here, not all; method: immunoSEQ multiplex PCR. The sample has 70,000 to 95,000 clones; 80% to 95% are singletons. The sample taken for sequencing was CD8+ T cells sorted from blood. All receptors come from a human donor in good health.

This chain uses TRBV7-9 with TRBJ2-1; no reliable D call. CDR3 length equals 15 residues. Germline CDR1 is SEHNR and CDR2 is FQNEAQ (reference sequence). Trimming removed 4 bases from V and 8 bases from J, with 18 bases in between. The CDR3 DNA reads TGTGCCAGCAGCTCGGGCAGGACCTGGGCCTATGAGCAGTTCTTC. It codes for CASSSGRTWAYEQFF.

The V call is TRBV4-1, the J call TRBJ2-1; D may be TRBD1 (6 bases). This CDR3 contains 13 residues. The V end was cut by 0 bases, the J end by 13 bases, with 13 bases between. CDR1 MGHRA and CDR2 YSYEKL come from the germline V gene. The CDR3 reads CASSQEWDNCQFF. The CDR3 DNA reads TGCGCCAGCAGCCAAGAATGGGACAACTGTCAGTTCTTC.

This clone appeared a single time. The rearrangement joins TRBV15 to TRBJ1-3; 7 bases align to TRBD1. Per the germline V gene, CDR1 is LNHNV and CDR2 is YYDKDF (reference sequence). The CDR3 is 15 amino acids. V dropped 3 bases and J dropped 2; count of bases not matched to a gene: 4. The CDR3, as DNA: TGTGCCACCAGCAGCGACAGGGATCCTGGAAACACCATATATTTT. It specifies CATSSDRDPGNTIYF.

The CDR3 DNA is TGTGCCAGCAGCTTAGGCAGGAACAATGAGCAGTTCTTC. Its translation is CASSLGRNNEQFF. J is TRBJ2-1 and V is TRBV13; D is ambiguous. The V gene's germline CDR1 is PRHDT and CDR2 FYEKMQ (reference sequence). The CDR3 loop spans 13 amino acids. V lost 0 bases and J 5 bases, leaving 5 bases between the germline ends.

The chain combines TRBV4-2 with TRBJ2-7, with 11 bases matching TRBD2. This CDR3 contains 16 residues. CDR1 LGHNA and CDR2 YNFKEQ come from the germline V gene. The trim removed 0 bases at V and 2 bases at J, leaving 3 bases unmatched. The CDR3 here is CASSQDLLAGAYEQYF. The CDR3 DNA follows: TGTGCCAGCAGCCAAGATCTACTAGCGGGAGCCTACGAGCAGTACTTC.

This clone was observed a few times. The rearrangement links TRBV19 to TRBJ2-7, with D possibly TRBD1 on 6 matching bases. CDR1 is LNHDA, CDR2 SQIVND, per germline (reference sequence). This CDR3 has 15 residues. Trimming removed 3 bases at V and 2 bases at J, with 14 bases between. The CDR3 sequence is CASSITGITAYEQYF. The CDR3 nucleotides are TGTGCCAGTAGTATTACAGGGATTACAGCCTACGAGCAGTACTTC. Together with reference TRBV19 and TRBJ2-7, the CDR3 gives the full variable domain: DGGITQSPKYLFRKEGQNVTLSCEQNLNHDAMYWYRQDPGQGLRLIYYSQIVNDFQKGDIAEGYSVSREKKESFPLTVTSAQKNPTAFYLCASSITGITAYEQYFGPGTRLTVT.

The V call is TRBV5-1, the J call TRBJ2-3, with 8 bases fitting TRBD2. This CDR3 region has 15 residues. J gave up 2 bases and V 4 bases, and 6 bases lay outside the gene matches. Germline CDR1 SGHRS, CDR2 YFSETQ. CDR3 amino acids: CASSRAGAFTDTQYF. Written as DNA, the CDR3 is TGCGCCAGCAGCAGAGCGGGGGCCTTCACAGATACGCAGTATTTT.

The rearrangement links TRBV9 to TRBJ2-1; D gene uncertain. CDR1 is SGDLS, CDR2 YYNGEE, per germline. V lost 0 bases to trimming and J lost 5 bases, with 15 bases between them. CDR3 length equals 16 residues. CDR3 sequence reads: CASSVVADPSHNEQFF. CDR3 coding DNA: TGTGCCAGCAGCGTAGTGGCGGACCCGTCCCACAATGAGCAGTTCTTC. The full variable domain, its missing parts supplied by reference TRBV9 and TRBJ2-1, is DSGVTQTPKHLITATGQRVTLRCSPRSGDLSVYWYQQSLDQGLQFLIQYYNGEERAKGNILERFSAQQFPDLHSELNLSSLELGDSALYFCASSVVADPSHNEQFFGPGTRLTVL.

The rearrangement joins TRBV6-5 to TRBJ1-1; D gene uncertain. The CDR3 length is 13 residues. The V end lost 6 bases, the J end lost 4 bases, and 12 bases lay between the germline ends. Germline V gene data show CDR1 as MNHEY and CDR2 as SVGAGI. The CDR3 spells CASRGDGPTEAFF. The CDR3 nucleotides read TGTGCCAGCAGGGGAGATGGGCCCACTGAAGCTTTCTTT.